The entry that follows covers one T cell receptor beta chain sequence. Libraries were prepared by immunoSEQ multiplex PCR; TCRdb keeps only in-frame clonotypes and omits some of them. The profile shows under 250,000 clones, around 88% of them singletons. With V trimmed by 4 bases and J by 5 bases, 1 base remained unmatched. This CDR3 region has 14 residues. Germline loops: CDR1 ENHRY, CDR2 SYGVKD. The source of the sample is a study of blood T cell repertoires in COVID-19. Study-level background: PBMCs, B-cell-depleted T cells, or T cells provided the cDNA or gDNA that made up the material.

Sequencing used peripheral blood. The source is an elderly man with acute or convalescent COVID-19. The chain links TRBV10-3 to TRBJ1-6, with 8 bases fitting TRBD1. The chain's CDR3 is CAISVGQDNSPLHF. CDR3 nucleotides: TGTGCCATCAGTGTGGGACAGGATAATTCACCCCTCCACTTT.